This T cell receptor (beta chain) derives from a study of blood T cell repertoires in COVID-19. The CDR3 extends over 13 amino acids. The V gene lost 6 bases and the J gene lost 2 bases, with 10 bases spanning the gap. Germline values: CDR1 MNHEY, CDR2 SVGAGI. Original analysis: From reference gene primer amplification, estimates of nucleated cell counts were derived. Sequencing was performed with immunoSEQ multiplex PCR; in TCRdb, only in-frame clones are kept and a portion is missing. V, J and clone size were drawn from that table, and D and trimming were deduced from the DNA. The sample shows 85,000 to 120,000 clones, around 90% of them seen only once.

The J gene is TRBJ1-2, the V gene TRBV6-5, with unresolved D. This TCR was sampled from a woman between 50 and 59 years old with COVID-19, enrolled during active disease. Input material: peripheral blood. CDR3 sequence: CASRATNNYGYTF. CDR3 nucleotides: TGTGCCAGCAGGGCAACAAACAACTATGGCTACACCTTC.